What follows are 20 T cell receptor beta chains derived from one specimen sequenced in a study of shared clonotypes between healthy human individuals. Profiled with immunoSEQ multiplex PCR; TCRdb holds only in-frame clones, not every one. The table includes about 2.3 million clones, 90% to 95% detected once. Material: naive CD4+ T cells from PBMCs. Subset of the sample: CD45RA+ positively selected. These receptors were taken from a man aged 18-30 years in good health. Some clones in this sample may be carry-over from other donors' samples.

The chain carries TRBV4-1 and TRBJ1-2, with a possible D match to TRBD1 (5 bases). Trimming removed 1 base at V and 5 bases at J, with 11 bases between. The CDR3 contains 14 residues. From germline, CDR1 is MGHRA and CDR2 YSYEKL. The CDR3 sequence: CASSQGAREYGYTF. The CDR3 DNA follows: TGCGCCAGCAGCCAAGGGGCCAGGGAGTATGGCTACACCTTC.

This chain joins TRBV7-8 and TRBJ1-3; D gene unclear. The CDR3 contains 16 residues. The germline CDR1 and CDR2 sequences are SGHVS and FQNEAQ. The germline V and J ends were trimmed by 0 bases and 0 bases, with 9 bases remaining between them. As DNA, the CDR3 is TGTGCCAGCAGCTTAGCGATCGGGAGCTCTGGAAACACCATATATTTT. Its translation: CASSLAIGSSGNTIYF.

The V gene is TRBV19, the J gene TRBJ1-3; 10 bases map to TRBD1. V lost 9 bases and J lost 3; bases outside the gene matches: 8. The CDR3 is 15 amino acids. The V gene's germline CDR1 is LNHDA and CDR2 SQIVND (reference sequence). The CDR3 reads CARPYRDRGGNTIYF. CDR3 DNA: TGTGCCAGACCATACCGGGACAGGGGTGGAAACACCATATATTTT.

The DNA of the CDR3 is TGCGCCAGCAGCTTGTTAGGGACAGGGCAGGGTCACGAGCAGTACTTC. Protein: CASSLLGTGQGHEQYF. The V gene is TRBV5-1, the J gene TRBJ2-7, with 9 nucleotides matching TRBD1. The germline V gene encodes CDR1 SGHRS and CDR2 YFSETQ. V lost 1 base, J lost 5 bases, and 10 bases stayed unmatched. CDR3 size: 16 residues.

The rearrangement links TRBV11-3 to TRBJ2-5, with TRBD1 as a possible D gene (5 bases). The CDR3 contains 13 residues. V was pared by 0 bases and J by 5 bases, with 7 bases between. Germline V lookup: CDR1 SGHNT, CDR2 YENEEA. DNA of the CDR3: TGTGCCAGCAGCTTAGACAGGGCCGAGACCCAGTACTTC. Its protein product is CASSLDRAETQYF.

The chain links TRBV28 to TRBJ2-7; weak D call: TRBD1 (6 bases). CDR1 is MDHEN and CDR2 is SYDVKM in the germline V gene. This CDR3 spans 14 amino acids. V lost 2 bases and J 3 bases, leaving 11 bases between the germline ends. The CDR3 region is CASSLIGTLYEQYF. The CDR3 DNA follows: TGTGCCAGCAGTTTAATCGGGACACTCTACGAGCAGTACTTC.

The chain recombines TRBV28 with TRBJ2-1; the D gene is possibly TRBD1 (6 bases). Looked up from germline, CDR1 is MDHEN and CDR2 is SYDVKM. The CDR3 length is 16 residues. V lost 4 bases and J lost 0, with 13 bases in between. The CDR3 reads CASSSGTLRSYNEQFF. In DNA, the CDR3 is TGTGCCAGCAGTTCCGGGACACTTCGCTCCTACAATGAGCAGTTCTTC.

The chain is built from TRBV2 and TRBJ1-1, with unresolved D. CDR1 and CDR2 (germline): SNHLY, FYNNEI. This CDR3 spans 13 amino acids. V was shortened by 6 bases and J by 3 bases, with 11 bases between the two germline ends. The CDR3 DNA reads TGTGCCAGCAGGGACGTACCCTACACTGAAGCTTTCTTT. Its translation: CASRDVPYTEAFF.

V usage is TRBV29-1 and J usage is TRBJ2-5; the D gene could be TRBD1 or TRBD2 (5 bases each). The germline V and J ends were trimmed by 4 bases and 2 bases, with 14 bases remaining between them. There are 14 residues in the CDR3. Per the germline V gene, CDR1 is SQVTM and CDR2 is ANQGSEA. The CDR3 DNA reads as TGCAGCGTTGGTAGAGGGGTGGCTCAAGAGACCCAGTACTTC. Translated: CSVGRGVAQETQYF.

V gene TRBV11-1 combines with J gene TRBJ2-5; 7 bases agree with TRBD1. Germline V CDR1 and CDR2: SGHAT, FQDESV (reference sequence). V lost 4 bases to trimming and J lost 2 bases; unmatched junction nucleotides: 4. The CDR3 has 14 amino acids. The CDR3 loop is CASSSLDRQETQYF. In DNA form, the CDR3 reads TGTGCCAGCAGCTCCTTGGACAGGCAAGAGACCCAGTACTTC.

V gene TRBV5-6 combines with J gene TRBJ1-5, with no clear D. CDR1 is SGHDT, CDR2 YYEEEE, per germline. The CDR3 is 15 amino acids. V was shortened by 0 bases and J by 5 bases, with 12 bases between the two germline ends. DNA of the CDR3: TGTGCCAGCAGCTTGGGAGGGTTCAGCCATCAGCCCCAGCATTTT. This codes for CASSLGGFSHQPQHF.

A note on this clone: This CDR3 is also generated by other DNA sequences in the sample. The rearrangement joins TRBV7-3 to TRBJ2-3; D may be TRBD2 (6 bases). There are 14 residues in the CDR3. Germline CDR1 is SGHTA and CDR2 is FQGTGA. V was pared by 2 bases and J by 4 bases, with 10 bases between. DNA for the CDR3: TGTGCCAGCAGCTTAGCGGGGCCATCAGATACGCAGTATTTT. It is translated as CASSLAGPSDTQYF. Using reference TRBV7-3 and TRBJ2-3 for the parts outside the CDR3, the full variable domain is GAGVSQTPSNKVTEKGKYVELRCDPISGHTALYWYRQSLGQGPEFLIYFQGTGAADDSGLPNDRFFAVRPEGSVSTLKIQRTERGDSAVYLCASSLAGPSDTQYFGPGTRLTVL.

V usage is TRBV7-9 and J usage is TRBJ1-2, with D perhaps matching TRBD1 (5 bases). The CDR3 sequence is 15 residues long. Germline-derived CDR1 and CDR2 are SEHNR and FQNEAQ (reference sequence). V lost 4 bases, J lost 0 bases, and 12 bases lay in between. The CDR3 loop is CASSWGDRTNYGYTF. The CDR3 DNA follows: TGTGCCAGCAGCTGGGGGGACCGGACTAACTATGGCTACACCTTC.

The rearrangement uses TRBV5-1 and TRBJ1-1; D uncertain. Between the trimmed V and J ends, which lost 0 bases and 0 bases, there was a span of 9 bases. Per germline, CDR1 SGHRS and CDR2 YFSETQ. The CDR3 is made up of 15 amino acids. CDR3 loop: CASSLGVGVNTEAFF. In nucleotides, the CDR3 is TGCGCCAGCAGCTTGGGTGTCGGGGTGAACACTGAAGCTTTCTTT.

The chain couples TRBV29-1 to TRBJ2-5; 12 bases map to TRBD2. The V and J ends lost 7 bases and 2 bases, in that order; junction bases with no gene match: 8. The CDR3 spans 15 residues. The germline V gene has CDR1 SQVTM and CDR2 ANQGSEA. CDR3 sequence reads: CSAATSGSPQETQYF. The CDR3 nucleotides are TGCAGCGCAGCGACTAGCGGGAGCCCACAAGAGACCCAGTACTTC.

For the CDR3, the DNA is TGTGCCAGTAGTGGGACAGGGGGCATCGCCAAAAACATTCAGTACTTC. This codes for CASSGTGGIAKNIQYF. The V and J genes are TRBV19 and TRBJ2-4; 12 nucleotides agree with TRBD1. The CDR3 has 16 residues. CDR1 is LNHDA and CDR2 is SQIVND in the germline V gene (reference sequence). V lost 5 bases, J lost 1 base, and 3 bases stayed unmatched. Variable domain in full (rest from reference TRBV19 and TRBJ2-4): DGGITQSPKYLFRKEGQNVTLSCEQNLNHDAMYWYRQDPGQGLRLIYYSQIVNDFQKGDIAEGYSVSREKKESFPLTVTSAQKNPTAFYLCASSGTGGIAKNIQYFGAGTRLSVL.

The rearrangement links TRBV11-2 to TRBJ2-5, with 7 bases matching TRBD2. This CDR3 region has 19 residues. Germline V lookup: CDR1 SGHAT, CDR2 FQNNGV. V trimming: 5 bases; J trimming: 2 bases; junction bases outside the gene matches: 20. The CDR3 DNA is TGTGCCAGCAGCCCCGGTTGGTCTAGCGGAGGAGGATGGCAAGAGACCCAGTACTTC. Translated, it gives CASSPGWSSGGGWQETQYF.

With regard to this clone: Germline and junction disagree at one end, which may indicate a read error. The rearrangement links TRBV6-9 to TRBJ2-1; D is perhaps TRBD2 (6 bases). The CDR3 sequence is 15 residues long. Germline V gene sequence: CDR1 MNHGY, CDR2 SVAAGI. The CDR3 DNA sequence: TGTGCCAGCACTTATGGCGGGAAAAGGTACAATGAGCAGTTCTTC. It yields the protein CASTYGGKRYNEQFF.

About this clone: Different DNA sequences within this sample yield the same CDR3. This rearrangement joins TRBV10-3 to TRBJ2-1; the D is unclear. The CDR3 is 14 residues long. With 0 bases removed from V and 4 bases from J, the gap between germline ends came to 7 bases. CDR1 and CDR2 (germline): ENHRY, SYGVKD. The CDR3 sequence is CAISESETYNEQFF. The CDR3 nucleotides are TGTGCCATCAGTGAGTCTGAGACGTACAATGAGCAGTTCTTC.

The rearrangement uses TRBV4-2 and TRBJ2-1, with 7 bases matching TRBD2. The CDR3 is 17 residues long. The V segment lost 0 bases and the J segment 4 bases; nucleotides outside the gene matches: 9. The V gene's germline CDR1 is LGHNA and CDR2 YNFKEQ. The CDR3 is CASSQDYGGGPYNEQFF. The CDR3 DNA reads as TGTGCCAGCAGCCAAGATTATGGGGGAGGGCCTTACAATGAGCAGTTCTTC.